This entry lists 23 T cell receptor beta chains sequenced from one sample in a study of T-cell reconstitution after alpha-beta-depleted transplantation in children. Unique molecular identifiers tagged the TCRbeta library. In TCRdb, the PCR reads were re-called with MiXCR into one record per CDR3 protein. The repertoire holds around 380,000 distinct CDR3 sequences, with roughly 11% as singletons. The sequencing used PBMCs from the stem cell graft donor, collected from the stem cell graft. The receptors originated from a human donor who donated a stem cell graft to a child with acute myeloid leukemia.

This clonotype was observed many times. This sequence joins TRBV4-2 and TRBJ2-7; 7 bases map to TRBD2. J lost 3 bases, V lost 0 bases, and 8 bases had no gene match. Germline values: CDR1 LGHNA, CDR2 YNFKEQ. The CDR3 is made up of 16 amino acids. CDR3 DNA: TGTGCCAGCAGCCAAGATTGGAGCGGGGCCGTCTACGAGCAGTACTTC. Translating it yields CASSQDWSGAVYEQYF.

This clonotype has only a few counts. The chain joins TRBV3-1 to TRBJ1-5; D is uncertain. Germline V gives CDR1 LGHDT, CDR2 YNNKEL (reference sequence). The CDR3 is made up of 12 amino acids. The ends were cut back, 1 base at V and 9 bases at J, with 7 bases in the middle. CDR3 amino acids: CASSQGDRPQHF. CDR3 coding DNA: TGTGCCAGCAGCCAAGGAGATAGGCCCCAGCATTTT.

This clonotype showed up just a few times. The chain uses TRBV4-2 and TRBJ2-1, with TRBD2 matching over 9 bases. In germline, CDR1 is LGHNA, CDR2 YNFKEQ. The CDR3 has 15 residues. V trimming: 1 base; J trimming: 10 bases; junction bases outside the gene matches: 8. DNA of the CDR3: TGTGCCAGCAGCCAAGTAAGAGGCGCGGGAGGGGAGCAGTTCTTC. Protein: CASSQVRGAGGEQFF.

The V gene is TRBV12-3 or TRBV12-4, the J gene TRBJ2-3; TRBD2 agrees at 10 bases. After removal of 6 bases from V and 5 bases from J, the junction contained 5 bases not matched to a gene. This CDR3 region has 14 residues. The chain's CDR3 is CASSPSGSEDTQYF. In nucleotides, the CDR3 is TGTGCCAGCAGCCCTAGCGGGAGCGAAGATACGCAGTATTTT.

This chain uses TRBV29-1 with TRBJ1-3, with a possible D match to TRBD1 (5 bases). The CDR3 loop spans 15 amino acids. Per germline, CDR1 SQVTM and CDR2 ANQGSEA. Trimming pared 6 bases from V and 4 bases from J, leaving 19 bases between. In DNA, the CDR3 is TGCAGCGTCGACAGCCCCAGCGGGTCCGGAAACACCATATATTTT. This translates into CSVDSPSGSGNTIYF.

The chain uses TRBV11-1 and TRBJ1-1; 10 bases match TRBD1. The CDR3 loop spans 18 amino acids. Germline CDR1 is SGHAT and CDR2 is FQDESV (reference sequence). The ends lost 1 base at V and 4 bases at J; junction bases unmatched: 12. The DNA for the CDR3 is TGTGCCAGCAGCTTAGACGGCCGGGACAGGGGATTTCGCACTGAAGCTTTCTTT. Its translation: CASSLDGRDRGFRTEAFF.

As for this clonotype: A read error is possible here, since a much larger clone lies one base away. This chain links TRBV11-1 with TRBJ2-1, with 7 bases identical to TRBD1. The CDR3 is 17 amino acids. CDR1 and CDR2 from the germline V gene are SGHAT and FQDESV (reference sequence). Trimming at V came to 5 bases and at J to 12 bases, leaving 22 bases not matched to a gene. The CDR3 protein is CASSEDQRTGRLYGQFF. The CDR3 nucleotides read TGTGCCAGCAGCGAAGACCAAAGGACAGGTCGTTTGTATGGGCAGTTCTTC.

This clonotype turned up a few times. The V gene is TRBV7-4, the J gene TRBJ1-3; no reliable D call. CDR1 and CDR2 (germline): SGHVT, SQSDAQ. Trimming pared 2 bases from V and 2 bases from J, leaving 16 bases between. This CDR3 has 17 residues. The CDR3 reads CASSLPPGLWTGNTIYF. For the CDR3, the DNA is TGTGCCAGCAGCTTACCCCCTGGTCTTTGGACTGGAAACACCATATATTTT.

A few counts support this clonotype. The junction departs from germline at one end; a sequencing error may be responsible. This rearrangement joins TRBV7-7 to TRBJ2-1; 7 nucleotides align to TRBD1. CDR1 is SSHAT and CDR2 is FNYEAQ in the germline V gene (reference sequence). The CDR3 consists of 17 residues. The DNA for the CDR3 is TGTGCTAGCAGCTTAAGGCCGGGACAGTCTGTCTACAATGAGCAGTTCTTC. Translation: CASSLRPGQSVYNEQFF. The whole variable domain, filled in from reference TRBV7-7 and TRBJ2-1, reads GAGVSQSPRYKVTKRGQDVTLRCDPISSHATLYWYQQALGQGPEFLTYFNYEAQPDKSGLPSDRFSAERPEGSISTLTIQRTEQRDSAMYRCASSLRPGQSVYNEQFFGPGTRLTVL.

Only a few counts were recorded for this clonotype. J is TRBJ2-5 and V is TRBV7-3; 9 bases map to TRBD2. There are 15 residues in the CDR3. CDR1 SGHTA and CDR2 FQGTGA come from the germline V gene. The V and J ends lost 5 bases and 2 bases, in that order; junction bases with no gene match: 6. The CDR3 region is CASSPSGGSQETQYF. Here the CDR3 DNA reads TGTGCCAGCAGCCCGAGCGGGGGGAGTCAAGAGACCCAGTACTTC.

The chain has TRBV4-1 and TRBJ1-3, with D tentatively TRBD1 (5 bases). V lost 1 base, J lost 0 bases, and 13 bases lay in between. Germline V lookup: CDR1 MGHRA, CDR2 YSYEKL. The CDR3 extends over 17 amino acids. In DNA form, the CDR3 reads TGCGCCAGCAGCCAAGGCCAGCAGGGCCCCTCTGGAAACACCATATATTTT. This sequence encodes CASSQGQQGPSGNTIYF.

This clonotype has ten or more counts. CDR3 sequence reads: CASSYSNQPQHF. The CDR3 DNA sequence: TGTGCCAGCAGCTATAGCAATCAGCCCCAGCATTTT. The V gene is TRBV25-1, the J gene TRBJ1-5; no clear D gene. V was cut by 6 bases and J by 0 bases, with 3 bases left in between. Germline V CDR1 and CDR2: MGHDK, SYGVNS. This CDR3 contains 12 residues.

There are a few counts of this clonotype. The CDR3 nucleotides are TGCAGTGCTAGAGCGCCGTCTCGGGCCATTGAGCAGTTCTTC. Amino acid sequence: CSARAPSRAIEQFF. The chain employs TRBV20-1 and TRBJ2-1; no reliable D call. This CDR3 region has 14 residues. The V and J ends lost 1 base and 9 bases respectively, with 16 bases between them. Looked up from germline, CDR1 is DFQATT and CDR2 is SNEGSKA (reference sequence).

The V gene is TRBV12-3 or TRBV12-4, the J gene TRBJ2-5; TRBD2 agrees at 10 bases. Losses at the gene ends were 4 bases for V and 3 bases for J; bases not matched to a gene: 5. There are 15 residues in the CDR3. The DNA for the CDR3 is TGTGCCAGCAGTTACGGGACTAGCGAAGAAGAGACCCAGTACTTC. Amino acids: CASSYGTSEEETQYF.

The rearrangement joins TRBV29-1 to TRBJ2-7, with TRBD1 matching over 9 bases. This CDR3 has 14 amino acids. The V gene's germline CDR1 is SQVTM and CDR2 ANQGSEA. Trimming at V came to 4 bases and at J to 5 bases, leaving 9 bases not matched to a gene. CDR3 nucleotides: TGCAGCGTTGCGACCCCGGGACAGGGAAACGAGCAGTACTTC. This gives the protein CSVATPGQGNEQYF.

This clonotype has more than one count but fewer than ten. The V gene is TRBV20-1, the J gene TRBJ1-3; D not certain. The V end was cut by 1 base, the J end by 0 bases, with 10 bases between. The CDR3 contains 15 residues. Per germline, CDR1 DFQATT and CDR2 SNEGSKA (reference sequence). The CDR3 loop is CSARGAGDSGNTIYF. The CDR3 DNA reads TGCAGTGCTAGAGGGGCGGGCGACTCTGGAAACACCATATATTTT.

This chain uses TRBV10-3 with TRBJ2-7, with D hard to call. The CDR3 is made up of 14 amino acids. The V gene's germline CDR1 is ENHRY and CDR2 SYGVKD. With 5 bases removed from V and 3 bases from J, the gap between germline ends came to 14 bases. The CDR3: CAISSTTLNYEQYF. In nucleotides, the CDR3 is TGTGCCATCAGTAGTACCACTCTCAACTACGAGCAGTACTTC.

The sample holds many counts of this clonotype. The gene calls are TRBV5-1 and TRBJ2-7, with a weak D call TRBD2 (5 bases). With 0 bases removed from V and 2 bases from J, the gap between germline ends came to 9 bases. Looked up from germline, CDR1 is SGHRS and CDR2 is YFSETQ. The CDR3 is 14 amino acids. CDR3 amino acids: CASSLGGFAYEQYF. CDR3 DNA sequence: TGCGCCAGCAGCTTGGGCGGGTTCGCCTACGAGCAGTACTTC.

The rearrangement links TRBV5-1 to TRBJ2-7; TRBD1 matches 7 bases. V gave up 4 bases and J gave up 5 bases; unmatched junction bases: 9. The CDR3 is 14 amino acids. Germline V gene lookup returns CDR1 SGHRS and CDR2 YFSETQ. The CDR3 nucleotides are TGCGCCAGCAGCGTGACAGGGTCGTCGGACGAGCAGTACTTC. Translating it yields CASSVTGSSDEQYF.

A few counts support this clonotype. This sequence joins TRBV15 and TRBJ2-1, with TRBD1 matching over 10 bases. The CDR3 contains 14 residues. After removal of 3 bases from V and 8 bases from J, the junction contained 4 bases not matched to a gene. The germline gives CDR1 LNHNV, CDR2 YYDKDF (reference sequence). The CDR3 sequence is CATSRDRGYYEQFF. The CDR3 DNA is TGTGCCACCAGCAGGGACAGGGGGTATTATGAGCAGTTCTTC. Full variable domain (outside the CDR3, taken from reference TRBV15 and TRBJ2-1): DAMVIQNPRYQVTQFGKPVTLSCSQTLNHNVMYWYQQKSSQAPKLLFHYYDKDFNNEADTPDNFQSRRPNTSFCFLDIRSPGLGDTAMYLCATSRDRGYYEQFFGPGTRLTVL.

With respect to this clonotype: Given the absence of the conserved phenylalanine or tryptophan at the CDR3 end, a read error is likely. CDR3 DNA sequence: TGTGCCAGCAGCTTAAGGGGGGGAACTGAAGCTTTCTTG. Its protein is CASSLRGGTEAFL. The chain recombines TRBV7-3 with TRBJ1-1; tentatively, D is TRBD1 (5 bases). CDR1 and CDR2 (germline): SGHTA, FQGTGA. Trimming removed 1 base from V and 5 bases from J, with 8 bases in between. The length of the CDR3 is 13 residues.

This sequence joins TRBV3-1 and TRBJ1-2; perhaps TRBD1 as D (5 bases). The ends were cut back, 5 bases at V and 4 bases at J, with 11 bases in the middle. The germline gives CDR1 LGHDT, CDR2 YNNKEL (reference sequence). CDR3 length: 13 amino acids. The CDR3 is CASSGGFGYGYTF. CDR3 bases: TGTGCCAGCAGCGGGGGTTTCGGCTATGGCTACACCTTC. Full variable domain (rest looked up from reference TRBV3-1 and TRBJ1-2): DTAVSQTPKYLVTQMGNDKSIKCEQNLGHDTMYWYKQDSKKFLKIMFSYNNKELIINETVPNRFSPKSPDKAHLNLHINSLELGDSAVYFCASSGGFGYGYTFGSGTRLTVV.

This clonotype has more than one count but fewer than ten. The chain uses TRBV29-1 and TRBJ1-1; 7 bases match TRBD1. After removal of 4 bases from V and 2 bases from J, the junction contained 4 bases not matched to a gene. Per germline, CDR1 SQVTM and CDR2 ANQGSEA. CDR3 size: 13 residues. CDR3 coding DNA: TGCAGCGTTGCAGGGGGGAGAAACACTGAAGCTTTCTTT. Amino acid sequence: CSVAGGRNTEAFF.